This T cell receptor (beta chain) emerged from a study of T-cell memory formation after mild COVID-19. Study-level background: The study found TCR clusters largely donor specific. Study-wide results and caveats: Contracting CD4+ clones lay largely in CM and EM, with CD8+ ones residing in EMRA. Researchers found some responding clones in pre-infection memory, a sign that cross-reactive memory joined. SARS-CoV-2 specificity was not confirmed for second-wave clones peaking on day 37.

In TCRdb, the 5' RACE reads were re-called with MiXCR into one record per CDR3 protein. This sample carries roughly 620,000 distinct CDR3 sequences, about a sixth of them seen once, and the ten largest clones take about 11%. In germline, CDR1 is KGHSH, CDR2 LQKENI. This CDR3 has 13 residues. The J segment lost 13 bases and the V segment lost 3 bases, leaving 10 bases of the junction unmatched. A note on this clonotype: The antigen is unknown.

The material sequenced was PBMCs or a T cell subset sorted from them (not recorded which). The J gene is TRBJ2-7, the V gene TRBV18, with TRBD1 matching over 9 bases. The clonotype comes from an adult woman who had mild COVID-19 (a few samples of this study predate the infection). Cell type and time point are not known. Here the CDR3 reads CASSPGRRDRAYF. The CDR3 nucleotides read TGTGCCAGCTCACCGGGCCGCCGGGACAGGGCTTACTTC.